The present T cell receptor beta chain was sequenced within a study of blood T cell repertoires in COVID-19. The method was immunoSEQ multiplex PCR; TCRdb's version includes in-frame clones alone and lacks a portion of them. The sample records some 250,000 clones, approximately 83% being singletons. CDR3 size: 18 residues. The trim removed 1 base at V and 4 bases at J, leaving 11 bases unmatched. Germline lookup yields CDR1 LGHNA and CDR2 YSLEER. The chain links TRBV4-3 to TRBJ2-3; 10 positions agree with TRBD2. Material for sequencing was peripheral blood. The origin of this receptor is a woman aged 25-40 years who had recovered from COVID-19. CDR3 bases: TGCGCCAGCAGCCAAGTCCCGGCGGCTAGCGGGGGCTCAGATACGCAGTATTTT. Protein sequence: CASSQVPAASGGSDTQYF.